This T cell receptor (beta chain) emerged from a study of identical twins. The study, taken as a whole, reports: Sharing of beta out-of-frame sequences by twins showed a weaker excess.

This clonotype was found a few times. Its antigen is unknown. TCRdb re-called the 5' RACE reads with MiXCR, one entry per CDR3 protein. The sample records 1.5 million to 2 million distinct CDR3 sequences, under 35% being singletons. The source of this sequence is a newborn girl in good health. Input material: cord blood.

This CDR3 is CASSWDPANEQFF. The CDR3 DNA reads TGTGCCAGCAGCTGGGACCCGGCTAATGAGCAGTTCTTC. This chain uses TRBV5-4 with TRBJ2-1, with D perhaps matching TRBD1 or TRBD2 (5 bases each). V lost 3 bases and J 7 bases, leaving 11 bases between the germline ends. Germline V gene data show CDR1 as SGHNT and CDR2 as YYREEE (reference sequence). The CDR3 has 13 amino acids.